The clone carrying this TCR beta chain was observed a single time. Its antigen is unknown. V was pared by 5 bases and J by 4 bases, with 9 bases of the junction left unmatched. The CDR3 consists of 15 residues. Germline loops: CDR1 SGHAT, CDR2 FQNNGV. The data stem from a study of shared clonotypes between healthy human individuals. Using immunoSEQ multiplex PCR, the repertoire was profiled, and TCRdb retains in-frame clones only, with some absent. The data hold approximately 810,000 clones, with over 90% observed a single time. Whole-study results and caveats: Non-shared clonotypes displayed generation probabilities falling below those of clonotypes present in all four donors. Some naive CD4 clonotypes, about 5%, turned up in common across a handful of donors.

In the naive CD8 group, cells lacked CD45RO and were positively selected for CCR7, so terminally differentiated effector memory CD45RA+ cells were left out. The rearrangement uses TRBV11-2 and TRBJ2-7; 9 positions agree with TRBD1. Sequencing was performed on naive CD8+ T cells sorted from blood. The clonotype was recovered from a man aged 30 to 45 in good health. CDR3 amino acids: CASSGPGTGQYEQYF. The CDR3 nucleotides read TGTGCCAGCAGCGGGCCCGGGACAGGGCAGTACGAGCAGTACTTC.